The clone carrying this TCR beta chain was seen a single time. Its antigen is unknown. This specimen comes from a study of T cell responses to AZD1222 COVID-19 vaccine. The CDR3 contains 16 residues. V shed 5 bases, J shed 5 bases, and the junction held 10 bases outside the gene matches. Germline loops: CDR1 SGHTA, CDR2 FQGTGA. Study-level findings and limits: Every sample of the repertoires postdated the peak T cell response. Vaccine-related CD4 TCRs covered spike, predominating at 160-218 and 743-854. Elevations in Spike-specific TCR breadth and depth followed administration of two AZD1222 doses.

TCRdb's copy holds only in-frame clones and misses some; the assay was immunoSEQ multiplex PCR. This table holds roughly 100,000 clones, 89% found once. The sequence was collected from an adult in good health. Sequencing used peripheral blood, obtained on day 0 of AZD1222 vaccination. The gene calls are TRBV7-3 and TRBJ2-5; 11 bases are a match to TRBD2. CDR3 sequence reads: CASSKPGTSGEETQYF. The CDR3 DNA follows: TGTGCCAGCAGCAAACCTGGGACTAGCGGTGAGGAGACCCAGTACTTC.